The present TCR beta chain was sequenced within a study of CXCR3-negative and CXCR3-positive naive CD8 T cells. Sorting yielded triplicates of roughly 310,000 cells for each CD8+ T cell subset. CDR3 length: 15 residues. Germline loops: CDR1 MNHEY, CDR2 SVGEGT. As for this clonotype: Its target is unknown.

Study outcomes and limitations: Unlike memory cells, which differed, naive CXCR3-negative and CXCR3-positive cells had similar TRBV-TRBJ usage. Naive cells positive for CXCR3 carried more hydrophobic TRB CDR3s than CXCR3-negative ones. Naive subsets had comparable surface CD5, so TRB CDR3 properties gauged TCR strength.

TRB cDNA was prepared as libraries by UMI-labeled 5' RACE. No DNA is given; TCRdb re-called the 5' RACE reads and lists each CDR3 protein once. This table lists some 120,000 distinct CDR3 sequences. This clonotype was sampled from a human donor in good health. Some clones in this sample may be carry-over from other donors' samples. The chain uses TRBV6-2 or TRBV6-3 and TRBJ1-1; there is no DNA to check the TCRdb D call of TRBD1. The material sequenced was naive CXCR3+ CD8+ T cells from blood. The sample's subset: CD45RO-CCR7+CD27+CD95- naive CD8+ T cells expressing CXCR3 (TNR3+). The chain's CDR3 is CASSPGQGEVTEAFF.